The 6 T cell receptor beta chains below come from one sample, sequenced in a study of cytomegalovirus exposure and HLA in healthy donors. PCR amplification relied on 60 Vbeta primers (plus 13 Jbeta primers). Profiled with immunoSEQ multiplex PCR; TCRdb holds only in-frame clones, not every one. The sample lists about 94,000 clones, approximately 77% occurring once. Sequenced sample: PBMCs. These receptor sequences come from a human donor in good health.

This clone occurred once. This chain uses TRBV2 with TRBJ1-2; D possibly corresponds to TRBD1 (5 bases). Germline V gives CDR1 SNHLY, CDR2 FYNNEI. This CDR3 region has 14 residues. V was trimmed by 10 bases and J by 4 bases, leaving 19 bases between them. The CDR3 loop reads CATITRGEGYGYTF. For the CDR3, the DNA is TGTGCCACTATTACTCGGGGGGAAGGCTATGGCTACACCTTC.

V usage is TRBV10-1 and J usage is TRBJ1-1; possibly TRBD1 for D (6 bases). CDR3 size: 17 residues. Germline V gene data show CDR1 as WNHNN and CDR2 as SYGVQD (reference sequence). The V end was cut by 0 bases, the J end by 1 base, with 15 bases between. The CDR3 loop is CASSESARDTRNTEAFF. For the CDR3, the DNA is TGCGCCAGCAGTGAGTCAGCCCGGGACACTCGGAACACTGAAGCTTTCTTT.

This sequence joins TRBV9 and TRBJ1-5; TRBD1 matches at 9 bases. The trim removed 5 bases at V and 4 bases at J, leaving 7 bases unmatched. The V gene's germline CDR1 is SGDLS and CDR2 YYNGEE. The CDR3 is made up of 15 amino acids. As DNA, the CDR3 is TGTGCCAGCAGTCCCGGGACAGGGCAAAATCAGCCCCAGCATTTT. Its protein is CASSPGTGQNQPQHF.

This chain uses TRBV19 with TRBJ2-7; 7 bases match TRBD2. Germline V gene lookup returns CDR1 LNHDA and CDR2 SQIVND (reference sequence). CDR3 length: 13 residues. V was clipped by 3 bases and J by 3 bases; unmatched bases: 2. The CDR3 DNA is TGTGCCAGTAGTATTGGGGGGGTCTACGAGCAGTACTTC. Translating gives CASSIGGVYEQYF.

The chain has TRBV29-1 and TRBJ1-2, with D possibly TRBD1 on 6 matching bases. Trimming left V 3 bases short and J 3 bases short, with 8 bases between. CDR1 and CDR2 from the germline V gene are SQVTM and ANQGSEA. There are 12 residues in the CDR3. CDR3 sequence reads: CSVDPGDYGYTF. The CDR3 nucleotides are TGCAGCGTTGATCCAGGGGACTATGGCTACACCTTC.

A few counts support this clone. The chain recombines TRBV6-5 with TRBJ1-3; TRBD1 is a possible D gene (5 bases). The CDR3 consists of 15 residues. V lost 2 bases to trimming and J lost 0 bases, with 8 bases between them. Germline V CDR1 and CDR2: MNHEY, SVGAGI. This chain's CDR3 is CASSYGRGSGNTIYF. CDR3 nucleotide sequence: TGTGCCAGCAGTTACGGAAGGGGCTCTGGAAACACCATATATTTT.